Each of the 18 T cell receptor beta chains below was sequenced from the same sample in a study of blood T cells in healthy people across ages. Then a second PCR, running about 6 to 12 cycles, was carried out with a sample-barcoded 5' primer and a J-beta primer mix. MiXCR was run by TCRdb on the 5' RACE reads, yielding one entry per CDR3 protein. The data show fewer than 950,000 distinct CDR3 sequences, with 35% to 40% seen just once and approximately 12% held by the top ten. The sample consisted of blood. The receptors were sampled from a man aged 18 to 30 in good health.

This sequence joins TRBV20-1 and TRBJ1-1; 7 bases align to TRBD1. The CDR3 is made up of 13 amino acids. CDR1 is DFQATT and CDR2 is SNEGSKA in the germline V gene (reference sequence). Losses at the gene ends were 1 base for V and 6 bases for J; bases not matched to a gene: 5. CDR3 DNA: TGCAGTGCTAGAGGCAGGGGGGTCGCTGAAGCTTTCTTT. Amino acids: CSARGRGVAEAFF.

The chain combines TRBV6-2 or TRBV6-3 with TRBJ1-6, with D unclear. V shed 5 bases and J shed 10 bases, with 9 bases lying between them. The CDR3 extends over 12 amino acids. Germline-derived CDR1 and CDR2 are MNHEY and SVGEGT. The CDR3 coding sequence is TGTGCCAGCAGTCAATTAGGATCACCCCTCCACTTT. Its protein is CASSQLGSPLHF.

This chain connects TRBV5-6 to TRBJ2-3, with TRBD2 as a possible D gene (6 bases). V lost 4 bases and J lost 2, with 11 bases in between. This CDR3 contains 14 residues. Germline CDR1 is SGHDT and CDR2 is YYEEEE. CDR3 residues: CASSIGLLTDTQYF. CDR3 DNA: TGTGCCAGCAGCATAGGACTACTCACAGATACGCAGTATTTT.

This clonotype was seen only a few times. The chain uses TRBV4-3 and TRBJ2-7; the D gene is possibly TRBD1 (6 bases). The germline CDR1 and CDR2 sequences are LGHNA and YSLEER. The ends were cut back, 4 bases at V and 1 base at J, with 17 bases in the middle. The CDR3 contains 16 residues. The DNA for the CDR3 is TGCGCCAGCAGCCCTACCGCCCGAGGACAGTCCTACGAGCAGTACTTC. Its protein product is CASSPTARGQSYEQYF.

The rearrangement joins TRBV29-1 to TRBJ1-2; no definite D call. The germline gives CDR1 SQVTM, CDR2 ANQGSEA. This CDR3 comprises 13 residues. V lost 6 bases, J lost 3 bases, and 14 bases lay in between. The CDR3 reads CSVPVGSHYGYTF. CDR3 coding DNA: TGCAGCGTACCTGTGGGGTCCCACTATGGCTACACCTTC.

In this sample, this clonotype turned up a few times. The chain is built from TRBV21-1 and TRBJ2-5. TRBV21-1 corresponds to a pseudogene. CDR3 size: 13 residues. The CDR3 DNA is TGTGCCAGCAGCACGGACGGCGAGGAGACCCAGTACTTC. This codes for CASSTDGEETQYF.

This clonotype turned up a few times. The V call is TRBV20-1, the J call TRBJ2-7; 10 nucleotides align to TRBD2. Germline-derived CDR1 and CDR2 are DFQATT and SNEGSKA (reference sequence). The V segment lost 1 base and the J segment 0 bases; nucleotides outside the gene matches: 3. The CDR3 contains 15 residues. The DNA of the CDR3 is TGCAGTGCTAGAGGTCCTAGCGGGGGCTCCTACGAGCAGTACTTC. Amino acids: CSARGPSGGSYEQYF.

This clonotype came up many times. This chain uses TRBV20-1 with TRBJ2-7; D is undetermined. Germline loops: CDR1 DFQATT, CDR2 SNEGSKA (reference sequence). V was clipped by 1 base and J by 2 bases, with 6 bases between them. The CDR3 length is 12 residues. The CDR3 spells CSARGITYEQYF. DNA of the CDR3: TGCAGTGCTAGAGGGATAACCTACGAGCAGTACTTC.

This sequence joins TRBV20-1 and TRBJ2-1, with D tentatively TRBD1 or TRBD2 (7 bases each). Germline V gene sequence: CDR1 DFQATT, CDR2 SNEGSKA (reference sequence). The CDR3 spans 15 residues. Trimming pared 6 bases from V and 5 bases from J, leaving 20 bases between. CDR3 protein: CSARLGGGGHNEQFF. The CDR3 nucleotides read TGCAGTGCCCGCCTAGGGGGCGGGGGCCACAATGAGCAGTTCTTC.

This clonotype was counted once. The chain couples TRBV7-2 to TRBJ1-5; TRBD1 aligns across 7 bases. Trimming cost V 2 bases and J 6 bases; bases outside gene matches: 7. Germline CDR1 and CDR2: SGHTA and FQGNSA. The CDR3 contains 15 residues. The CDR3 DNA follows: TGTGCCAGCAGCTTAACTCCCGACAGGGTTCAGCCCCAGCATTTT. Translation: CASSLTPDRVQPQHF. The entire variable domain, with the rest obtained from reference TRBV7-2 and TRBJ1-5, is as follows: GAGVSQSPSNKVTEKGKDVELRCDPISGHTALYWYRQSLGQGLEFLIYFQGNSAPDKSGLPSDRFSAERTGGSVSTLTIQRTQQEDSAVYLCASSLTPDRVQPQHFGDGTRLSIL.

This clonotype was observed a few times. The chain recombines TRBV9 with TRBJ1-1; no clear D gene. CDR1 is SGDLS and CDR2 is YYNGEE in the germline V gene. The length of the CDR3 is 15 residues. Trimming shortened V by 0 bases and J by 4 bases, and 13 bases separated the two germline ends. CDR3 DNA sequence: TGTGCCAGCAGCGTAGATCGTCGCGGTAGCACTGAAGCTTTCTTT. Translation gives CASSVDRRGSTEAFF.

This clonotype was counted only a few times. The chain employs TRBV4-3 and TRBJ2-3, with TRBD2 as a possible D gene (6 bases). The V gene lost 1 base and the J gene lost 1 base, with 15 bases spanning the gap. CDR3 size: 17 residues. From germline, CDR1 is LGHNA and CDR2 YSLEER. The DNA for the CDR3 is TGCGCCAGCAGCCAAGTGAGAAGCGGGTTCCGCACAGATACGCAGTATTTT. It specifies CASSQVRSGFRTDTQYF.

The CDR3 DNA follows: TGCGCCAGCAGCCCTGTAGCGGGGATCAACTATGGCTACACCTTC. As protein: CASSPVAGINYGYTF. The chain joins TRBV5-1 to TRBJ1-2; D is uncertain. V was cut by 4 bases and J by 2 bases, with 15 bases left in between. Germline lookup yields CDR1 SGHRS and CDR2 YFSETQ. This CDR3 has 15 residues. The full variable domain, with the rest looked up from reference TRBV5-1 and TRBJ1-2, is KAGVTQTPRYLIKTRGQQVTLSCSPISGHRSVSWYQQTPGQGLQFLFEYFSETQRNKGNFPGRFSGRQFSNSRSEMNVSTLELGDSALYLCASSPVAGINYGYTFGSGTRLTVV.

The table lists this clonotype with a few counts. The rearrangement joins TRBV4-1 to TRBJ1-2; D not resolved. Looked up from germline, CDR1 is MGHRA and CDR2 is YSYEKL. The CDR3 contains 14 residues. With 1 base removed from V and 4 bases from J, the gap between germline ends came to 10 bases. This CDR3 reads CASSQAGAAYGYTF. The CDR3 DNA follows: TGCGCCAGCAGCCAAGCTGGAGCGGCCTATGGCTACACCTTC.

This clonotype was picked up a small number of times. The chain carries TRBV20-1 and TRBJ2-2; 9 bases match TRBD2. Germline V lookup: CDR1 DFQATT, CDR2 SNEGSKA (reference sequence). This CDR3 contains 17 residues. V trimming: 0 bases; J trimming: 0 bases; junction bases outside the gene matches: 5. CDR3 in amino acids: CSARDSRLAANTGELFF. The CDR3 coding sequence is TGCAGTGCTAGAGATTCGCGACTAGCGGCGAACACCGGGGAGCTGTTTTTT.

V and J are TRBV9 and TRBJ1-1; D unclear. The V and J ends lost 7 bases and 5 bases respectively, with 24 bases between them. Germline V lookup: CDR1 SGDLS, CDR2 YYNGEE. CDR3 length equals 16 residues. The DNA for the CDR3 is TGTGCCAGCGTGGGGAGATCCGACCGTGACCGGACTGAAGCTTTCTTT. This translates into CASVGRSDRDRTEAFF.

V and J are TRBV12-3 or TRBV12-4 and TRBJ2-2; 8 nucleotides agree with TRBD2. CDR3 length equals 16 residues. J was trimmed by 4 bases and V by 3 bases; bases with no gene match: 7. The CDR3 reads CASSFDGGAITGELFF. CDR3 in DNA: TGTGCCAGCAGTTTTGACGGGGGGGCAATCACCGGGGAGCTGTTTTTT.

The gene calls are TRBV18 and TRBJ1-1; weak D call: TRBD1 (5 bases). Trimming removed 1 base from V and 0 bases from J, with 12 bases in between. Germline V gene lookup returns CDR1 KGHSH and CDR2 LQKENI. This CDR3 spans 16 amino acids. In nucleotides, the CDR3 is TGTGCCAGCTCACCACGTGGTGGGGACTTGAACACTGAAGCTTTCTTT. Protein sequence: CASSPRGGDLNTEAFF.